The next 24 T cell receptor beta chains were all read from a single sample in a study of blood T cell repertoires in COVID-19. Produced via immunoSEQ multiplex PCR; TCRdb's table is partial and in-frame only. Of tens of thousands of clones in the sample, about 83% were seen once. The sample taken for sequencing was peripheral blood. These receptor sequences come from a human donor in a cohort sampled during active COVID-19.

The rearrangement uses TRBV11-2 and TRBJ1-5; 8 positions agree with TRBD1. The ends lost 5 bases at V and 2 bases at J; junction bases unmatched: 2. Germline V gene sequence: CDR1 SGHAT, CDR2 FQNNGV. This CDR3 is built from 14 residues. CDR3 nucleotides: TGTGCCAGCAGCCTGACAGGGGGCAATCAGCCCCAGCATTTT. Translation: CASSLTGGNQPQHF.

V usage is TRBV29-1 and J usage is TRBJ2-1; D is perhaps TRBD2 (6 bases). Trimming took off 1 base at V and 7 bases at J, with 14 bases between the two ends. Germline V lookup: CDR1 SQVTM, CDR2 ANQGSEA. CDR3 length: 14 residues. The CDR3 here is CSVEGRLVRNEQFF. The CDR3, as DNA: TGCAGCGTTGAAGGTCGACTAGTACGGAATGAGCAGTTCTTC.

The chain joins TRBV29-1 to TRBJ1-2; unclear D gene. The CDR3 loop spans 14 amino acids. V was pared by 6 bases and J by 4 bases, with 18 bases between. Germline loops: CDR1 SQVTM, CDR2 ANQGSEA. The CDR3 loop reads CSVPGFGSGYGYTF. DNA of the CDR3: TGCAGCGTCCCGGGTTTCGGGTCGGGCTATGGCTACACCTTC.

The J gene is TRBJ1-2, the V gene TRBV19, with D possibly being TRBD1 (5 bases). This CDR3 contains 15 residues. Germline CDR1 LNHDA, CDR2 SQIVND (reference sequence). The V and J ends lost 6 bases and 7 bases respectively, with 21 bases between them. The CDR3 reads CASSPQRGGFSGYTF. DNA of the CDR3: TGTGCCAGTAGCCCCCAGCGGGGGGGATTCAGTGGCTACACCTTC.

This CDR3 is CASKGSGRVIGYNEQFF. CDR3 bases: TGTGCCAGCAAAGGTAGCGGGAGGGTTATCGGCTACAATGAGCAGTTCTTC. The chain uses TRBV27 and TRBJ2-1; TRBD2 matches 11 bases. Trimming at V came to 7 bases and at J to 3 bases, leaving 11 bases not matched to a gene. Germline V CDR1 and CDR2: MNHEY, SMNVEV (reference sequence). The CDR3 length is 17 residues.

This chain connects TRBV15 to TRBJ2-5; D uncertain. Between the trimmed V and J ends, which lost 0 bases and 3 bases, there was a span of 5 bases. Germline V gene data show CDR1 as LNHNV and CDR2 as YYDKDF (reference sequence). The CDR3 covers 13 residues. The CDR3 coding sequence is TGTGCCACCAGCAGAGAACCTAAAGAGACCCAGTACTTC. Translating gives CATSREPKETQYF.

The chain combines TRBV6-2 or TRBV6-3 with TRBJ2-5; 11 bases line up with TRBD2. The CDR3 is made up of 18 amino acids. Germline loops: CDR1 MNHEY, CDR2 SVGEGT. The ends lost 2 bases at V and 2 bases at J; junction bases unmatched: 10. This chain's CDR3 is CASSYPQLAGAVQETQYF. CDR3 nucleotides: TGTGCCAGCAGTTACCCGCAACTAGCGGGAGCAGTACAAGAGACCCAGTACTTC.

J is TRBJ1-2 and V is TRBV7-9; D may be TRBD1 (6 bases). V lost 5 bases and J lost 8, with 12 bases in between. This CDR3 region has 12 residues. The germline V gene encodes CDR1 SEHNR and CDR2 FQNEAQ (reference sequence). CDR3 sequence: CASSPWTVGYTF. The CDR3, as DNA: TGTGCCAGCAGCCCTTGGACAGTAGGCTACACCTTC.

The chain recombines TRBV19 with TRBJ2-5; TRBD2 agrees at 14 bases. The CDR3 sequence is 20 residues long. The V segment lost 4 bases and the J segment 1 base; nucleotides outside the gene matches: 14. Germline CDR1 LNHDA, CDR2 SQIVND (reference sequence). The CDR3 nucleotides are TGTGCCAGTAGTACACTAACCGGGACTAGCGGGGGCCACGCCCAAGAGACCCAGTACTTC. This codes for CASSTLTGTSGGHAQETQYF.

The genes are TRBV9 and TRBJ1-2; 8 bases map to TRBD1. Germline V gene lookup returns CDR1 SGDLS and CDR2 YYNGEE. CDR3 length: 13 residues. Germline trimming cut 0 bases from V and 8 bases from J; bases unmatched to any gene: 3. The CDR3 here is CASSVVAGGGYTF. In nucleotides, the CDR3 is TGTGCCAGCAGCGTAGTTGCAGGGGGCGGCTACACCTTC.

The V call is TRBV5-1, the J call TRBJ2-2, with D possibly matching TRBD1 (5 bases). Germline V gene sequence: CDR1 SGHRS, CDR2 YFSETQ. The CDR3 has 15 residues. V dropped 2 bases and J dropped 2 bases, with 10 bases sitting between them. For the CDR3, the DNA is TGCGCCAGCAGCTTATATGGGGCCAACACCGGGGAGCTGTTTTTT. The encoded protein is CASSLYGANTGELFF. Combining the CDR3 with reference TRBV5-1 and TRBJ2-2 gives the whole variable domain KAGVTQTPRYLIKTRGQQVTLSCSPISGHRSVSWYQQTPGQGLQFLFEYFSETQRNKGNFPGRFSGRQFSNSRSEMNVSTLELGDSALYLCASSLYGANTGELFFGEGSRLTVL.

This chain links TRBV5-1 with TRBJ1-1, with D possibly TRBD1 on 6 matching bases. This CDR3 is built from 11 residues. Trimming cost V 2 bases and J 8 bases, with 7 bases left between them. In germline, CDR1 is SGHRS, CDR2 YFSETQ. The CDR3 bases are TGCGCCAGCAGCTTCGACAGGGAAGCTTTCTTT. Translating it yields CASSFDREAFF.

In the case of this clone: The sample has other DNA sequences that encode this CDR3 too. The V call is TRBV27, the J call TRBJ2-7, with 9 bases matching TRBD2. The germline gives CDR1 MNHEY, CDR2 SMNVEV (reference sequence). V lost 8 bases to trimming and J lost 5 bases; unmatched junction nucleotides: 13. The CDR3 loop spans 15 amino acids. CDR3 in amino acids: CASRRGGGGAHEQYF. The CDR3 DNA follows: TGTGCCAGCCGCCGCGGCGGCGGGGGGGCCCACGAGCAGTACTTC.

This chain joins TRBV7-9 and TRBJ1-2; the D gene is possibly TRBD1 (6 bases). Germline assignment: CDR1 SEHNR and CDR2 FQNEAQ (reference sequence). This CDR3 region has 13 residues. Trimming left V 4 bases short and J 1 base short, with 7 bases between. As DNA, the CDR3 is TGTGCCAGCAGCTCGGACAGTAACTATGGCTACACCTTC. Translating gives CASSSDSNYGYTF.

The rearrangement joins TRBV19 to TRBJ1-2; TRBD1 matches at 8 bases. This CDR3 region has 15 residues. Germline V gene lookup returns CDR1 LNHDA and CDR2 SQIVND (reference sequence). The trim removed 6 bases at V and 2 bases at J, leaving 8 bases unmatched. Written as DNA, the CDR3 is TGTGCCAGTAGATCCTCAGGGGGCGACAACTATGGCTACACCTTC. It encodes CASRSSGGDNYGYTF.

This chain joins TRBV7-3 and TRBJ2-7, with a tentative D call TRBD1 (6 bases). The V gene's germline CDR1 is SGHTA and CDR2 FQGTGA. The length of the CDR3 is 15 residues. Trimming stripped 1 base from V and 6 bases from J, with 16 bases between. CDR3 sequence reads: CASSLSGDTFAEQYF. The CDR3 DNA follows: TGTGCCAGCAGCTTAAGTGGGGACACATTCGCCGAGCAGTACTTC.

This clone was seen a single time. The V call is TRBV27, the J call TRBJ1-6, with no clear D. Per germline, CDR1 MNHEY and CDR2 SMNVEV (reference sequence). The V gene lost 3 bases and the J gene lost 7 bases, with 7 bases spanning the gap. The CDR3 is 13 amino acids. This CDR3 is CASSFSVNSPLHF. The CDR3 nucleotides read TGTGCCAGCAGTTTTTCTGTCAATTCACCCCTCCACTTT.

The V gene is TRBV3-1 (or the pseudogene TRBV3-2), the J gene TRBJ2-1; TRBD2 agrees at 12 bases. V was clipped by 0 bases and J by 5 bases; unmatched bases: 5. CDR1 and CDR2 from the germline V gene are LGHDT and YNNKEL (reference sequence). The CDR3 extends over 17 amino acids. The CDR3 region has the DNA TGTGCCAGCAGCCAAGATCTAGCGGGGGGGCCCCACAATGAGCAGTTCTTC. Encoded protein: CASSQDLAGGPHNEQFF.

The chain couples TRBV7-9 to TRBJ2-2, with 15 bases aligning to TRBD2. The CDR3 loop spans 18 amino acids. Per germline, CDR1 SEHNR and CDR2 FQNEAQ (reference sequence). V lost 3 bases and J lost 6; bases outside the gene matches: 8. CDR3 amino acids: CASSFRTSGGARPGELFF. The CDR3 nucleotides are TGTGCCAGCAGCTTCCGGACTAGCGGGGGGGCCAGACCCGGGGAGCTGTTTTTT. The full variable domain, its missing parts supplied by reference TRBV7-9 and TRBJ2-2, is DTGVSQNPRHKITKRGQNVTFRCDPISEHNRLYWYRQTLGQGPEFLTYFQNEAQLEKSRLLSDRFSAERPKGSFSTLEIQRTEQGDSAMYLCASSFRTSGGARPGELFFGEGSRLTVL.

Here the CDR3 reads CASSLGGTAYGYTF. CDR3 DNA: TGCGCCAGCAGCTTGGGCGGGACAGCTTATGGCTACACCTTC. V usage is TRBV5-1 and J usage is TRBJ1-2; 7 bases line up with TRBD1. CDR3 size: 14 residues. The germline V gene has CDR1 SGHRS and CDR2 YFSETQ. Trimming took 0 bases from V and 5 from J; bases not matched to a gene: 4.

The V gene is TRBV5-4, the J gene TRBJ1-2; TRBD1 agrees at 7 bases. This CDR3 contains 13 residues. The junction had 1 base not matched to a gene; V was cut back by 1 base and J by 4 bases. CDR1 SGHNT and CDR2 YYREEE come from the germline V gene (reference sequence). The DNA for the CDR3 is TGTGCCAGCAGCTTGTACAGGGGCTATGGCTACACCTTC. The encoded protein is CASSLYRGYGYTF.

This rearrangement joins TRBV7-9 to TRBJ2-5, with 14 bases aligning to TRBD2. The CDR3 loop spans 17 amino acids. CDR1 is SEHNR and CDR2 is FQNEAQ in the germline V gene (reference sequence). Trimming at V came to 5 bases and at J to 5 bases, leaving 10 bases not matched to a gene. DNA of the CDR3: TGTGCCAGCAGCCCCGGGACTAGCGGGAGTAAAGGGGAGACCCAGTACTTC. Translated, it gives CASSPGTSGSKGETQYF.

The genes are TRBV6-5 and TRBJ1-6; the match to TRBD1 covers 9 bases. Germline V gene lookup returns CDR1 MNHEY and CDR2 SVGAGI. The CDR3 length is 14 residues. The ends lost 6 bases at V and 10 bases at J; junction bases unmatched: 7. The CDR3 DNA sequence: TGTGCCAGCAGACAGGGGGCCCGTGCCTCACCCCTCCACTTT. Protein sequence: CASRQGARASPLHF.

The chain has TRBV6-9 and TRBJ1-5; D may be TRBD1 (5 bases). Per germline, CDR1 MNHGY and CDR2 SVAAGI. The CDR3 sequence is 18 residues long. V lost 2 bases to trimming and J lost 0 bases, with 17 bases between them. The CDR3 DNA follows: TGTGCCAGCAGTTATAAAAGGGGAGGGACGGATAGCAATCAGCCCCAGCATTTT. Translating gives CASSYKRGGTDSNQPQHF.